Given below is one TCR beta chain in context. The antigen is undetermined. The second PCR ran about 6 to 12 cycles with a sample-barcoded 5' primer and J-beta primers. Researchers report that a template-switch adaptor with 12 random nucleotides tagged each cDNA molecule. TCRdb ran MiXCR on the 5' RACE reads and lists one entry per CDR3 protein. The sample has roughly 900,000 distinct CDR3 sequences; around 49% are singletons. The source of the sample is a study of blood T cells in healthy people across ages. Study overall: There was about one barcoded beta molecule captured by template switching per two T cells. Study-wide findings and caveats: There was no known CMV status for donors, so expanded clonotype changes were possibly confounded. Fewer expanded clones and more diversity marked long-lived versus aged donors.

Deletions cut 2 bases from V and 7 bases from J, with 9 bases between. Germline assignment: CDR1 KGHSH and CDR2 LQKENI. This CDR3 is 13 amino acids long. The TCR was taken from a man aged 30 to 39 in good health. Sequencing was carried out using blood. This chain uses TRBV18 with TRBJ2-1; D is perhaps TRBD1 or TRBD2 (5 bases each). In DNA, the CDR3 is TGTGCCAGCTCACCATCCAGGGAGAATGAGCAGTTCTTC. As protein: CASSPSRENEQFF.